The entry that follows covers one TCR beta chain sequence. Its matching antigen is unknown. Only patients with spare fresh-frozen tumor and over two years of follow-up were included. No glioblastoma patient carried an isocitrate dehydrogenase mutation. Clones were sequenced by immunoSEQ multiplex PCR, and TCRdb holds only the in-frame ones, with some missing. Among about 73,000 clones, around 80% were seen once, and the ten largest hold around 2.3%. The sample comes from a study of glioma-infiltrating T cells after dendritic cell vaccination. Looking at the study overall: At biweekly intervals, patients got three intradermal dendritic cell vaccine injections. Whole-study findings and limits: Higher pretreatment TIL content predicted longer progression-free time and survival.

CDR3 length equals 13 residues. The V gene's germline CDR1 is KGHSH and CDR2 LQKENI. Trimming shortened V by 2 bases and J by 2 bases, and 7 bases separated the two germline ends. This rearrangement joins TRBV18 to TRBJ2-7; D is ambiguous. The receptor was isolated from a human donor with glioblastoma. The material was blood, obtained before dendritic cell vaccination. In DNA form, the CDR3 reads TGTGCCAGCTCACCAACAGTCGCCTACGAGCAGTACGTC. This sequence encodes CASSPTVAYEQYV.